The 10 T cell receptor beta chains below were found in one sample sequenced in a study of long-term antiretroviral therapy in people with HIV. The immunoSEQ assay was v3.0, run at survey level. Profiling relied on immunoSEQ multiplex PCR, and the TCRdb table lists in-frame clones only, not all of them. Of approximately 25,000 clones detected, over 70% appear once; the ten largest clones hold approximately 12%. Sequenced material: unsorted PBMCs, taken 2.1 years after starting antiretroviral therapy. The receptor source for this set is a man aged 25 to 40 with HIV.

This clone appeared once. The chain employs TRBV28 and TRBJ2-3; 10 bases fit TRBD2. The germline CDR1 and CDR2 sequences are MDHEN and SYDVKM. V trimming: 5 bases; J trimming: 6 bases; junction bases outside the gene matches: 8. The CDR3 covers 15 residues. CDR3 residues: CASSPLAGPSDTQYF. The DNA for the CDR3 is TGTGCCAGCAGTCCACTAGCGGGGCCCTCCGATACGCAGTATTTT.

This chain connects TRBV5-1 to TRBJ2-5, with TRBD2 matching over 8 bases. Germline CDR1 reads SGHRS; CDR2 reads YFSETQ. The V segment lost 0 bases and the J segment 5 bases; nucleotides outside the gene matches: 6. The length of the CDR3 is 15 residues. The CDR3 protein is CASSLAGGPGETQYF. Written as DNA, the CDR3 is TGCGCCAGCAGCTTGGCGGGGGGGCCAGGGGAGACCCAGTACTTC.

The V call is TRBV11-2, the J call TRBJ2-7; no clear D. Germline V gives CDR1 SGHAT, CDR2 FQNNGV. The CDR3 extends over 11 amino acids. With 3 bases removed from V and 3 bases from J, the gap between germline ends came to 3 bases. The DNA for the CDR3 is TGTGCCAGCAGCTTCCTCTACGAGCAGTACTTC. Its translation is CASSFLYEQYF.

V gene TRBV27 combines with J gene TRBJ1-1, with D perhaps matching TRBD1 (5 bases). V was shortened by 3 bases and J by 4 bases, with 12 bases between the two germline ends. The CDR3 is 14 residues long. In germline, CDR1 is MNHEY, CDR2 SMNVEV (reference sequence). CDR3 in amino acids: CASSLKGHPTEAFF. CDR3 coding DNA: TGTGCCAGCAGTTTGAAGGGGCACCCCACTGAAGCTTTCTTT.

This clone showed up just a few times. V and J are TRBV30 and TRBJ2-1; TRBD2 aligns across 11 bases. V shed 2 bases, J shed 6 bases, and the junction held 15 bases outside the gene matches. The CDR3 is 18 amino acids. Germline values: CDR1 GTSNPN, CDR2 SVGIG (reference sequence). This CDR3 is CAWSLSKRLAGNRNEQFF. In DNA form, the CDR3 reads TGTGCCTGGAGTCTTTCCAAAAGACTAGCGGGAAACCGCAATGAGCAGTTCTTC.

The CDR3 here is CASSLGLGTNPRYEQYF. CDR3 in DNA: TGTGCCAGCAGCTTAGGTCTGGGGACAAATCCTCGGTACGAGCAGTACTTC. The chain links TRBV11-2 to TRBJ2-7, with D perhaps matching TRBD1 (6 bases). Germline CDR1 reads SGHAT; CDR2 reads FQNNGV. CDR3 length: 17 residues. V was shortened by 1 base and J by 4 bases, with 20 bases between the two germline ends.

J is TRBJ2-1 and V is TRBV6-5; D might be TRBD1 or TRBD2, each matching 5 bases. The CDR3 covers 11 residues. V lost 2 bases and J 11 bases, leaving 7 bases between the germline ends. Germline loops: CDR1 MNHEY, CDR2 SVGAGI. The DNA for the CDR3 is TGTGCCAGCAGTTACGGGGGAAAGCAGTTCTTC. This codes for CASSYGGKQFF.

V gene TRBV29-1 combines with J gene TRBJ1-2, with 10 bases fitting TRBD1. J was trimmed by 4 bases and V by 5 bases; bases with no gene match: 1. Germline assignment: CDR1 SQVTM and CDR2 ANQGSEA. The CDR3 is 12 residues long. The CDR3 sequence: CSVRTGGYGYTF. The CDR3 bases are TGCAGCGTTCGGACAGGGGGCTATGGCTACACCTTC.

The rearrangement uses TRBV7-2 and TRBJ2-1; D is perhaps TRBD2 (6 bases). Trimming took off 1 base at V and 4 bases at J, with 17 bases between the two ends. CDR1 is SGHTA and CDR2 is FQGNSA in the germline V gene. The CDR3 sequence is 17 residues long. The CDR3: CASSLVGGKGQYNEQFF. In nucleotides, the CDR3 is TGTGCCAGCAGCTTAGTTGGCGGGAAAGGCCAATACAATGAGCAGTTCTTC.

The chain couples TRBV2 to TRBJ2-3; D might be TRBD1 (5 bases). V dropped 3 bases and J dropped 1 base, with 14 bases sitting between them. The germline V gene encodes CDR1 SNHLY and CDR2 FYNNEI. The CDR3 covers 16 residues. CDR3 coding DNA: TGTGCCAGCAGTGACGGCAGGGTGGCTGGCACAGATACGCAGTATTTT. It encodes CASSDGRVAGTDTQYF.